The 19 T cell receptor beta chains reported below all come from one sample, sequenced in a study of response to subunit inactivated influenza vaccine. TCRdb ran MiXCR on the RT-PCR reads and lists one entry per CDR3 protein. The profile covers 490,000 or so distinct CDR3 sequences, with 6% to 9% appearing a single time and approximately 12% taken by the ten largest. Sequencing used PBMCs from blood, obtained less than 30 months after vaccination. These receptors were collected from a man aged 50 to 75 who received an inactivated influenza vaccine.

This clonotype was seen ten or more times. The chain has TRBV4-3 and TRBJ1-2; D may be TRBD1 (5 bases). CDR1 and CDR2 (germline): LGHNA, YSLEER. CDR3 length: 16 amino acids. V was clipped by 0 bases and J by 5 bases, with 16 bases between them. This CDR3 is CASSQDWGFGAYGYTF. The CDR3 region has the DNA TGCGCCAGCAGCCAAGATTGGGGCTTTGGCGCGTATGGCTACACCTTC.

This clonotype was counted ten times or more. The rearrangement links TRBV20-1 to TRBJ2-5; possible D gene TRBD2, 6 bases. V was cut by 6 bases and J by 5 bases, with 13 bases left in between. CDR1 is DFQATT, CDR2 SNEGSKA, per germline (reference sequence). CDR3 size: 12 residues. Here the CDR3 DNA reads TGCAGTGCCCGGGACTTTCCCGAGACCCAGTACTTC. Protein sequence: CSARDFPETQYF.

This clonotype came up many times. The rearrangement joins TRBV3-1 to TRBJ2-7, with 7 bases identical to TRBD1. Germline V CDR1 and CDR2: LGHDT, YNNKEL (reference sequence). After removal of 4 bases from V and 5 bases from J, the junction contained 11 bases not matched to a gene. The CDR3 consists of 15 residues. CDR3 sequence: CASSPENRGTHEQYF. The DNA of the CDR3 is TGTGCCAGCAGCCCAGAGAACAGGGGAACCCACGAGCAGTACTTC.

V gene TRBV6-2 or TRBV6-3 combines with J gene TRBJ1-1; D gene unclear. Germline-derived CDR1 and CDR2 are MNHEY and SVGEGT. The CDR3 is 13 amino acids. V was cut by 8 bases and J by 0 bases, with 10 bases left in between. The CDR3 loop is CASGTEVNTEAFF. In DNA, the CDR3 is TGTGCCAGCGGCACAGAAGTGAACACTGAAGCTTTCTTT.

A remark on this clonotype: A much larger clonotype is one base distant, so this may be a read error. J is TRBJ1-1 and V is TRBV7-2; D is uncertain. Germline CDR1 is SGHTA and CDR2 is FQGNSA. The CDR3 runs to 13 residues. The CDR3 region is CASSFKGETDAFF. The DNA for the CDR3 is TGTGCCAGCAGCTTCAAGGGAGAGACTGATGCTTTCTTT.

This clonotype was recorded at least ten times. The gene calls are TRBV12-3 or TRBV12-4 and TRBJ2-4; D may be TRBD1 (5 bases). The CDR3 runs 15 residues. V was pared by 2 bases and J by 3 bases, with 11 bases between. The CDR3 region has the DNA TGTGCCAGCAGTTTAACGGGTCAGGGCAAAAACATTCAGTACTTC. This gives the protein CASSLTGQGKNIQYF.

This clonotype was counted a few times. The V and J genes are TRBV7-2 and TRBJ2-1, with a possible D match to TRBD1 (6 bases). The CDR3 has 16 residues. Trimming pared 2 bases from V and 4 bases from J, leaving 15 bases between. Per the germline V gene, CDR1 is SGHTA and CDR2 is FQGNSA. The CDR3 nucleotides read TGTGCCAGCAGCTTAACAGGGTCCGGATCGTACAATGAGCAGTTCTTC. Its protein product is CASSLTGSGSYNEQFF.

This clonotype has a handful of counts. DNA of the CDR3: TGTGCCAGCAGCCATGTTGATATCGGCAGGGACAATTCACCCCTCCACTTT. Its protein product is CASSHVDIGRDNSPLHF. The V and J genes are TRBV3-1 and TRBJ1-6, with D possibly TRBD1 on 5 matching bases. CDR3 length equals 17 residues. The V end was cut by 3 bases, the J end by 7 bases, with 19 bases between. Germline CDR1 and CDR2: LGHDT and YNNKEL (reference sequence).

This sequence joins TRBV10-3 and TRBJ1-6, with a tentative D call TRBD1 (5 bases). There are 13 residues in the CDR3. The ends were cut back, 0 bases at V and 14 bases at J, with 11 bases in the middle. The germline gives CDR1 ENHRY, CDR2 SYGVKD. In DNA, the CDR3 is TGTGCCATCAGTGAGTCGCAGGGTTGGTCCCTCCACTTT. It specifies CAISESQGWSLHF.

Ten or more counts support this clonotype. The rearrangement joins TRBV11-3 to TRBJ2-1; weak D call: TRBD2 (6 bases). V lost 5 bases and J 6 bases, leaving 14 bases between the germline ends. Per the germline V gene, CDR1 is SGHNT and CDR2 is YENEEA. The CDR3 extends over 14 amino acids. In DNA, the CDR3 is TGTGCCAGCAGCGCCGGGACTCGAGGCAATGAGCAGTTCTTC. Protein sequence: CASSAGTRGNEQFF.

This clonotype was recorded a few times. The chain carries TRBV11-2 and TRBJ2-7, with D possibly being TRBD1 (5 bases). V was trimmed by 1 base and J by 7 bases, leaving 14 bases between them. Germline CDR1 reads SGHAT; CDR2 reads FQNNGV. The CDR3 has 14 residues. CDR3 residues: CASSLVIPGREQYF. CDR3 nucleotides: TGTGCCAGCAGCTTAGTTATCCCAGGGCGTGAGCAGTACTTC.

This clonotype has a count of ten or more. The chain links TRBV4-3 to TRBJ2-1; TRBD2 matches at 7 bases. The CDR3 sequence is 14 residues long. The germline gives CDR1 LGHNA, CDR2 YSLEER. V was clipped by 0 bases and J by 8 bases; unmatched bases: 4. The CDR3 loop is CASSQDWEGYEQFF. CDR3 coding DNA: TGCGCCAGCAGCCAAGATTGGGAGGGCTATGAGCAGTTCTTC.

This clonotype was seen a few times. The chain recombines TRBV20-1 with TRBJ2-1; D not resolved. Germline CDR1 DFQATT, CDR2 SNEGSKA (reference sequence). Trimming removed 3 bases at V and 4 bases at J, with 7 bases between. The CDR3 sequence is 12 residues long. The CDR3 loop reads CSASYPYNEQFF. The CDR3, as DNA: TGCAGTGCTAGTTATCCATACAATGAGCAGTTCTTC.

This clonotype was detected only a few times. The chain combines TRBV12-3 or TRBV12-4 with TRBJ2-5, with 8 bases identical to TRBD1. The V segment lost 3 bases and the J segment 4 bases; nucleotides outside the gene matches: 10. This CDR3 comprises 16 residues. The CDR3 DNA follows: TGTGCCAGCAGTTTCCTCCCCGGACAGGGTGGAGAGACCCAGTACTTC. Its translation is CASSFLPGQGGETQYF.

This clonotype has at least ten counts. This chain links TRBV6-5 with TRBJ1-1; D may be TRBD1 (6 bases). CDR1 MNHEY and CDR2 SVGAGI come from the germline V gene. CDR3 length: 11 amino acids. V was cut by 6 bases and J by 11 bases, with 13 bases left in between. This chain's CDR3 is CASRAGGLAFF. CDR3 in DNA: TGTGCCAGCAGGGCCGGGGGGCTCGCTTTCTTT.

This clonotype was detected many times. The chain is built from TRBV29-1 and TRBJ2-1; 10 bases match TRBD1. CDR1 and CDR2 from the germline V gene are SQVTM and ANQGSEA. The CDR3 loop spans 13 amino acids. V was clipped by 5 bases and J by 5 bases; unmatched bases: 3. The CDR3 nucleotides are TGCAGCGTTCTCGGGACAGGGGACAATGAGCAGTTCTTC. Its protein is CSVLGTGDNEQFF.

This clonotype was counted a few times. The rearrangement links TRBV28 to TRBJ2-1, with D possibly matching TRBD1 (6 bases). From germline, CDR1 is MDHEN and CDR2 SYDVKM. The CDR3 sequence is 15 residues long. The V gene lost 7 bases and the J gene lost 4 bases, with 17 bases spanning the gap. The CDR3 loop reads CASTSFGGAYNEQFF. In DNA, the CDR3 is TGTGCCAGCACTTCTTTTGGGGGCGCGTACAATGAGCAGTTCTTC.

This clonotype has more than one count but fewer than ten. CDR3 DNA sequence: TGTGCCAGCAGCGTAGGCGGGGAAGGGTACTATGGCTACACCTTC. This translates into CASSVGGEGYYGYTF. The chain carries TRBV9 and TRBJ1-2, with unresolved D. Between the trimmed V and J ends, which lost 0 bases and 3 bases, there was a span of 12 bases. The CDR3 is 15 amino acids. CDR1 SGDLS and CDR2 YYNGEE come from the germline V gene.

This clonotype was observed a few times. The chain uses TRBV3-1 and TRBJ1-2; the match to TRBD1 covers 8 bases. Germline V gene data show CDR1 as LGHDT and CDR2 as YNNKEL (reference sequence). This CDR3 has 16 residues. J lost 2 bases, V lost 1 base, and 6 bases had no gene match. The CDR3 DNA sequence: TGTGCCAGCAGCCAAGCACTGACAGGGGTAAACTATGGCTACACCTTC. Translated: CASSQALTGVNYGYTF. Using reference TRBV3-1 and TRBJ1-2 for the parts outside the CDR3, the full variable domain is DTAVSQTPKYLVTQMGNDKSIKCEQNLGHDTMYWYKQDSKKFLKIMFSYNNKELIINETVPNRFSPKSPDKAHLNLHINSLELGDSAVYFCASSQALTGVNYGYTFGSGTRLTVV.